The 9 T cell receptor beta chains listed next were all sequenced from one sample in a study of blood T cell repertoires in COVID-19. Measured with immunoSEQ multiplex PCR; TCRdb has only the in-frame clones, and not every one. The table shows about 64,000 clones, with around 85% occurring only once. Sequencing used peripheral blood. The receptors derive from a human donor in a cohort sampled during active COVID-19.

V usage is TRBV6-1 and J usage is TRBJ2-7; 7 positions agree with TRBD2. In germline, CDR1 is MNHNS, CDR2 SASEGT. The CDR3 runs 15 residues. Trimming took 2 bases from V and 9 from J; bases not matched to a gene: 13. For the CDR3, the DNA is TGTGCCAGCAGTGAATGGGCCGGGGGGTATGTATGGCAGTACTTC. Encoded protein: CASSEWAGGYVWQYF.

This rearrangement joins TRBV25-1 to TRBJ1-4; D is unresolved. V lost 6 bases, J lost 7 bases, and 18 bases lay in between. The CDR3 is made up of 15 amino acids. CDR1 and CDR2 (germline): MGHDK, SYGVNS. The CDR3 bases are TGTGCCAGCAGGGGAGTTGTTCGGACGGCTGAAAAACTGTTTTTT. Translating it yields CASRGVVRTAEKLFF.

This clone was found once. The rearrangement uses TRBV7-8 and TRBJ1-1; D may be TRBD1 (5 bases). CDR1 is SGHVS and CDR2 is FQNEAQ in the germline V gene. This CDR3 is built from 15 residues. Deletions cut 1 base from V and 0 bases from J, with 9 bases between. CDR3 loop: CASSLESGLNTEAFF. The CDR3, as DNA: TGTGCCAGCAGCTTAGAGTCAGGGTTGAACACTGAAGCTTTCTTT.

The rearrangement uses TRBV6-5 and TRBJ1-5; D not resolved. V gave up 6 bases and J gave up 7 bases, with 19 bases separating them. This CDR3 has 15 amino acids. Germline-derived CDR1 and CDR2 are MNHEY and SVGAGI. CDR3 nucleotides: TGTGCCAGCAGCCCCGGCCAAGGAGGAGGACAGCCCCAGCATTTT. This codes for CASSPGQGGGQPQHF.

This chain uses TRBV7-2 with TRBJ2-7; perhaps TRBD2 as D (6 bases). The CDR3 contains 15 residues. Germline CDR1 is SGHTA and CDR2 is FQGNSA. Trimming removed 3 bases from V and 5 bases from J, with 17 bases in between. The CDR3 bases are TGTGCCAGCAGCTTTGCCGCACTGACTAGTCACGAGCAGTACTTC. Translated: CASSFAALTSHEQYF.

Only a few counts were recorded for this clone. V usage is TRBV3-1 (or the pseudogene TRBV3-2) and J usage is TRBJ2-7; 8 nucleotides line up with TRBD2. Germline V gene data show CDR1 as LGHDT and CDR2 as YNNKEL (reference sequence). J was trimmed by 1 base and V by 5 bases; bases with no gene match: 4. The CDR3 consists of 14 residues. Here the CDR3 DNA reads TGTGCCAGCAGCGACAGCGGGAGTTCCTACGAGCAGTACTTC. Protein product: CASSDSGSSYEQYF.

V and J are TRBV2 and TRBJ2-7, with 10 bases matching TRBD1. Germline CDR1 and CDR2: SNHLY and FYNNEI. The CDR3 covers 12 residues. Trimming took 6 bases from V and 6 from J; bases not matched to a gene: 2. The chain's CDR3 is CASRDRGTEQYF. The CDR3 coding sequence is TGTGCCAGCAGGGACAGGGGGACCGAGCAGTACTTC. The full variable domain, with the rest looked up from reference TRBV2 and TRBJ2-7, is EPEVTQTPSHQVTQMGQEVILRCVPISNHLYFYWYRQILGQKVEFLVSFYNNEISEKSEIFDDQFSVERPDGSNFTLKIRSTKLEDSAMYFCASRDRGTEQYFGPGTRLTVT.

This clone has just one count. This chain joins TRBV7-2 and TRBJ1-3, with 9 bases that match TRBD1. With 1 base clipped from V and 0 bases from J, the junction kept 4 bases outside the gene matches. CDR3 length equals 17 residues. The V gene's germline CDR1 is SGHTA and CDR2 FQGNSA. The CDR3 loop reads CASSLGGQGISGNTIYF. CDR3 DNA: TGTGCCAGCAGCTTAGGTGGACAGGGGATCTCTGGAAACACCATATATTTT.

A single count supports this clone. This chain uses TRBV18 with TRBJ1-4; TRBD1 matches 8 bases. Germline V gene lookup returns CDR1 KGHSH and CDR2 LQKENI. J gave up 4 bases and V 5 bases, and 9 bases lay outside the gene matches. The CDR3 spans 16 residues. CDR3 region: CASSATRGRGNEKLFF. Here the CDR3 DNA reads TGTGCCAGCTCAGCGACCAGGGGGCGCGGTAATGAAAAACTGTTTTTT.